One sample yielded the 14 T cell receptor beta chains listed below, sequenced in a study of blood T cell repertoires in COVID-19. Some clones are missing from TCRdb's copy, which holds only in-frame ones; the method was immunoSEQ multiplex PCR. The top ten clones hold under 3.5% of a sample with about 180,000 clones, approximately 90% of them seen once. The sample comprised peripheral blood. These receptors all stem from a woman aged 25-40 years with active or convalescent COVID-19.

J is TRBJ2-5 and V is TRBV5-5; tentatively, D is TRBD1 (6 bases). Germline V gene sequence: CDR1 SGHKS, CDR2 YYEKEE (reference sequence). The V gene lost 3 bases and the J gene lost 4 bases, with 13 bases spanning the gap. The CDR3 consists of 14 residues. CDR3 sequence reads: CASSYSRGGETQYF. The CDR3 bases are TGTGCCAGCAGCTATTCCAGGGGCGGAGAGACCCAGTACTTC.

The V gene is TRBV19, the J gene TRBJ1-5; 9 nucleotides align to TRBD1. This CDR3 contains 16 residues. Germline CDR1 is LNHDA and CDR2 is SQIVND (reference sequence). Trimming at V came to 6 bases and at J to 6 bases, leaving 12 bases not matched to a gene. The CDR3 is CASRKYWDRASQPQHF. In nucleotides, the CDR3 is TGTGCCAGTAGGAAGTACTGGGACAGGGCTTCTCAGCCCCAGCATTTT.

The V and J genes are TRBV12-3 or TRBV12-4 and TRBJ1-1; D is undetermined. Trimming took off 6 bases at V and 7 bases at J, with 12 bases between the two ends. CDR3 length: 12 residues. DNA of the CDR3: TGTGCCAGCAGCCTAGACGTACTTGAAGCTTTCTTT. Its protein is CASSLDVLEAFF.

The rearrangement joins TRBV12-5 to TRBJ2-1, with TRBD1 matching 8 bases. The V segment lost 6 bases and the J segment 2 bases; nucleotides outside the gene matches: 3. This CDR3 contains 14 residues. The germline V gene has CDR1 LGHNT and CDR2 FRNRAP. CDR3 protein: CASGDRGPYNEQFF. The CDR3 bases are TGTGCTAGTGGAGACAGGGGACCCTACAATGAGCAGTTCTTC.

This rearrangement joins TRBV2 to TRBJ2-4, with D possibly matching TRBD2 (5 bases). Germline-derived CDR1 and CDR2 are SNHLY and FYNNEI. The V end was cut by 3 bases, the J end by 7 bases, with 10 bases between. The CDR3 has 13 amino acids. In nucleotides, the CDR3 is TGTGCCAGCAGTGACAGGACTCCTAACATTCAGTACTTC. Its translation: CASSDRTPNIQYF.

Concerning this clone itself: An end of the junction does not agree with germline; a read error may underlie this. The chain carries TRBV5-1 and TRBJ2-2; 12 bases match TRBD2. Germline V gene lookup returns CDR1 SGHRS and CDR2 YFSETQ. CDR3 size: 16 residues. As DNA, the CDR3 is TGCGCCCGCAGGCGGCCTAGCGGGGGGGCCGTCGGGGAGCTGTTTTTT. Translation gives CARRRPSGGAVGELFF.

A few counts support this clone. The genes are TRBV11-2 and TRBJ2-5, with 10 bases aligning to TRBD2. The CDR3 contains 17 residues. Unmatched junction bases numbered 7, after V lost 1 base and J lost 2 bases. Germline V CDR1 and CDR2: SGHAT, FQNNGV. Here the CDR3 DNA reads TGTGCCAGCAGCTTAGGGTCACTAGCGGGATCACAAGAGACCCAGTACTTC. Translated: CASSLGSLAGSQETQYF. Based on the CDR3 plus reference TRBV11-2 and TRBJ2-5, the full variable domain is EAGVAQSPRYKIIEKRQSVAFWCNPISGHATLYWYQQILGQGPKLLIQFQNNGVVDDSQLPKDRFSAERLKGVDSTLKIQPAKLEDSAVYLCASSLGSLAGSQETQYFGPGTRLLVL.

V is TRBV29-1 and J is TRBJ2-5, with 8 bases matching TRBD1. The trim removed 7 bases at V and 3 bases at J, leaving 10 bases unmatched. CDR3 length equals 14 residues. Germline CDR1 is SQVTM and CDR2 is ANQGSEA. CDR3 residues: CSARTRTGKETQYF. In DNA, the CDR3 is TGCAGCGCCAGAACCCGGACAGGGAAAGAGACCCAGTACTTC.

This clone has only one observation. The V gene is TRBV19, the J gene TRBJ2-7; 14 bases match TRBD2. In germline, CDR1 is LNHDA, CDR2 SQIVND (reference sequence). After removal of 4 bases from V and 6 bases from J, the junction contained 5 bases not matched to a gene. The CDR3 has 15 amino acids. CDR3 coding DNA: TGTGCCAGTAGTAAGTTGGGGACTAGCGGGAGCGAGCAGTACTTC. Its translation is CASSKLGTSGSEQYF. The entire variable domain, with the rest obtained from reference TRBV19 and TRBJ2-7, is as follows: DGGITQSPKYLFRKEGQNVTLSCEQNLNHDAMYWYRQDPGQGLRLIYYSQIVNDFQKGDIAEGYSVSREKKESFPLTVTSAQKNPTAFYLCASSKLGTSGSEQYFGPGTRLTVT.

The chain carries TRBV24-1 and TRBJ2-5; 9 bases are a match to TRBD1. The CDR3 runs to 14 residues. Germline CDR1 and CDR2: KGHDR and SFDVKD. With V trimmed by 4 bases and J by 3 bases, 2 bases remained unmatched. The DNA of the CDR3 is TGTGCCACCAGTGAGACAGGGGGAGAAGAGACCCAGTACTTC. It specifies CATSETGGEETQYF.

This rearrangement joins TRBV7-9 to TRBJ1-4; 10 bases map to TRBD1. The CDR3 spans 14 residues. V shed 4 bases and J 6 bases; nucleotides not matched to a gene: 2. Germline V CDR1 and CDR2: SEHNR, FQNEAQ (reference sequence). This CDR3 reads CASSSGTGDEKLFF. As DNA, the CDR3 is TGTGCCAGCAGCTCCGGGACAGGGGATGAAAAACTGTTTTTT.

J is TRBJ1-2 and V is TRBV7-9; 10 positions match TRBD1. CDR3 length equals 13 residues. Germline V gene data show CDR1 as SEHNR and CDR2 as FQNEAQ (reference sequence). The J segment lost 4 bases and the V segment lost 7 bases, leaving 3 bases of the junction unmatched. The CDR3 DNA follows: TGTGCCAGCATCCGGGACAGGGGCTATGGCTACACCTTC. Translation: CASIRDRGYGYTF.

This clone was observed a single time. The J gene is TRBJ1-6, the V gene TRBV2; no definite D call. The CDR3 covers 13 residues. From germline, CDR1 is SNHLY and CDR2 FYNNEI. The ends were cut back, 7 bases at V and 8 bases at J, with 12 bases in the middle. The CDR3 loop reads CASIVESDSPLHF. The CDR3 coding sequence is TGTGCCAGCATCGTGGAGTCCGATTCACCCCTCCACTTT.

The V gene is TRBV11-2, the J gene TRBJ1-6; D is unresolved. V lost 7 bases and J 3 bases, leaving 7 bases between the germline ends. Germline lookup yields CDR1 SGHAT and CDR2 FQNNGV. The CDR3 sequence is 13 residues long. CDR3 loop: CASNELYNSPLHF. CDR3 coding DNA: TGTGCCAGCAATGAGCTCTATAATTCACCCCTCCACTTT.